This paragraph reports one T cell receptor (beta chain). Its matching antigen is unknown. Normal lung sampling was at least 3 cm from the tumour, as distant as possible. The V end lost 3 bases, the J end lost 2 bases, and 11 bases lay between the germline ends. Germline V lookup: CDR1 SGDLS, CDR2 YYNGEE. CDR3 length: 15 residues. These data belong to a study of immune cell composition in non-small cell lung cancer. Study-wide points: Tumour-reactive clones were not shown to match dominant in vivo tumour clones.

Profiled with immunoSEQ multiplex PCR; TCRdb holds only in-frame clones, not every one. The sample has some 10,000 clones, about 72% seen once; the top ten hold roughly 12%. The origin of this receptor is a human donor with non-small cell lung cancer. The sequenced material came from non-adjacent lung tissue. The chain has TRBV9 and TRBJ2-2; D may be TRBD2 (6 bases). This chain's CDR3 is CASSAEGLNTGELFF. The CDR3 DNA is TGTGCCAGCAGCGCGGAGGGACTCAACACCGGGGAGCTGTTTTTT.